These T cell receptor beta chains were read from a single sample in a study of CD8+CD57+ T cells in acquired aplastic anemia. One entry per CDR3 protein, called by TCRdb with MiXCR from the reads. This sample has a few hundred thousand distinct CDR3 sequences, with almost 50% found just once. Sequenced input: sorted CD4+, CD8+, or CD8+CD57+ T cells (not recorded which) from PBMCs. All receptors come from a human donor with aplastic anemia. The CDR3 runs from the conserved cysteine through the conserved F or W. Each record gives: V gene, clone size, J gene, CDR3 length, CDR3 protein. Some rows mark clone size as missing; the rest say once, few, many or name a class of expanded clone.

TRBV20-1,many,TRBJ2-1,14,CSVQSWRVYNEQFF
TRBV5-8,many,TRBJ2-7,15,CASSLEGTGGFEQYF
TRBV20-1,-,TRBJ2-3,17,CSASPAGTGGHGDTQYF
TRBV11-2,-,TRBJ1-1,16,CASGPEGGGRVAEAFF
TRBV29-1,many,TRBJ1-3,12,CSVLEPGSTIYF
TRBV7-2,-,TRBJ1-2,16,CASSTPDHRGEYGYTF
TRBV7-3,-,TRBJ1-1,15,CASSFGSGIGTEAFF
TRBV4-2,many,TRBJ2-5,15,CASSRTSGGGETQYF
TRBV5-8,many,TRBJ1-4,14,CASSFTGDAGKLFF
TRBV5-1,-,TRBJ1-2,17,CASSLSPGTDVIYGYTF
TRBV19,many,TRBJ2-5,13,CASSSRKGETQYF
TRBV6-1,-,TRBJ2-5,17,CASSEWGAGGPGETQYF
TRBV2,-,TRBJ2-1,13,CASTKGQEYEQFF
TRBV19,many,TRBJ1-5,15,CASSPGDRGLQPQHF
TRBV7-3,many,TRBJ1-2,14,CASSFTGQSYGYTF
TRBV10-1,-,TRBJ2-7,13,CASSAGTPYEQYF
TRBV6-6,many,TRBJ1-3,16,CASSLLTGRQGNTIYF
TRBV5-1,many,TRBJ2-7,14,CASSLEGGSYEQYF
TRBV10-3,-,TRBJ1-6,18,CASSGGGQGSSYNSPLHF
TRBV7-3,-,TRBJ1-6,14,CASSLGGGTSPLHF
TRBV9,many,TRBJ1-2,11,CASSRQGGYTF
TRBV19,many,TRBJ2-1,14,CASRTLGSYNEQFF
TRBV19,-,TRBJ1-1,15,CASSIAGQRDTEAFF
TRBV7-3,-,TRBJ2-2,17,CASSLIANYANTGELFF
TRBV12-3/TRBV12-4,-,TRBJ1-2,14,CASSPLKGRYGYTF
TRBV15,-,TRBJ2-7,13,CATSSQHRVRQYF
TRBV15,many,TRBJ2-7,16,CATSRDARVWGNEQYF
TRBV12-3/TRBV12-4,many,TRBJ2-2,15,CASSRLAGGAGELFF
TRBV30,many,TRBJ1-2,11,CAWSVPGGYTF
TRBV29-1,-,TRBJ1-3,14,CSVTFTGAGNTIYF
TRBV9,many,TRBJ2-3,16,CASSVGPSGGTDTQYF
TRBV7-9,-,TRBJ2-1,12,CSVEARKGALFF
TRBV9,few,TRBJ2-3,15,CASSDTRRSYDTQYF
TRBV6-1,many,TRBJ1-4,20,CASGSDHRSGGRLTNEKLFF
TRBV29-1,-,TRBJ2-3,15,CSVLKAGGSTDTQYF
TRBV19,many,TRBJ1-2,15,CASSMPRTGNDGYTF
TRBV28,few,TRBJ2-7,14,CASSPGTATYEQYF
TRBV20-1,few,TRBJ1-2,15,CSAGRRDRESGGYTF
TRBV13,-,TRBJ1-2,14,CASSPGPTHYGYTF
TRBV5-6,many,TRBJ2-5,16,CASSLVGRGRGETQYF
TRBV20-1,-,TRBJ1-5,15,CSAREGNGANQPQHF
TRBV4-3,-,TRBJ2-7,14,CASSQGRGLYEQYF
TRBV5-1,many,TRBJ1-4,15,CASSSAGLSNEKLFF